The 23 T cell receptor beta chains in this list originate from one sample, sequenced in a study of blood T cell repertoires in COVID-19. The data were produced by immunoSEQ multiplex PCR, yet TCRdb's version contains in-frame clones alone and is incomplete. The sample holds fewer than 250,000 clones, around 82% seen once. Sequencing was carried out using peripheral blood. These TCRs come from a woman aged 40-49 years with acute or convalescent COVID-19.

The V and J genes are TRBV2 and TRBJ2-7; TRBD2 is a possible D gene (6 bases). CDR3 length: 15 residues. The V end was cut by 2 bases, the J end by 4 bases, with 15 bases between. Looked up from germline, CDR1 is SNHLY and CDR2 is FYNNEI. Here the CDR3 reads CASSETWDSGYEQYF. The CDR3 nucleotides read TGTGCCAGCAGTGAAACCTGGGACTCGGGTTACGAGCAGTACTTC.

CDR3 in DNA: TGCAGCGTTGATGGACTCCGAGGGCCCTATGGCTACACCTTC. Amino acids: CSVDGLRGPYGYTF. The chain employs TRBV29-1 and TRBJ1-2; D is unresolved. Trimming took 3 bases from V and 4 from J, leaving 15 bases between them. Looked up from germline, CDR1 is SQVTM and CDR2 is ANQGSEA. There are 14 residues in the CDR3.

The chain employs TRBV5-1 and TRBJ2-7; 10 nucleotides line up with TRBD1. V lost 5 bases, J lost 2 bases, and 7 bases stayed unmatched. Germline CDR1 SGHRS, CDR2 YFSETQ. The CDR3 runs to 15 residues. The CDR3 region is CASRSGQGVAYEQYF. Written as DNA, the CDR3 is TGCGCCAGCAGATCCGGACAGGGGGTAGCCTACGAGCAGTACTTC.

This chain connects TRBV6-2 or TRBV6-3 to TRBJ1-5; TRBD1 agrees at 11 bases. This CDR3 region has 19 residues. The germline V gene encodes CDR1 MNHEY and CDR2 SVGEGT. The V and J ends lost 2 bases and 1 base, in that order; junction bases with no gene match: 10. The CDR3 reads CASSYGQGASYGSNQPQHF. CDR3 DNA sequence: TGTGCCAGCAGTTACGGACAGGGGGCAAGTTACGGAAGCAATCAGCCCCAGCATTTT.

DNA for the CDR3: TGTGCCAGCAGTGACAGGGGGCTAGGGGAAAAACTGTTTTTT. Translating it yields CASSDRGLGEKLFF. The chain couples TRBV6-6 to TRBJ1-4; 10 bases map to TRBD1. Germline assignment: CDR1 MNHNY and CDR2 SVGAGI (reference sequence). V lost 5 bases, J lost 8 bases, and 5 bases stayed unmatched. The CDR3 runs to 14 residues.

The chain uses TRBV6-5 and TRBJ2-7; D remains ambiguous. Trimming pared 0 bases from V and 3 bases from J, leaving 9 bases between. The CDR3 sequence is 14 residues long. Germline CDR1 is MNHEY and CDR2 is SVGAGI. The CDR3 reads CASSYSAAIYEQYF. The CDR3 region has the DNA TGTGCCAGCAGTTACTCGGCGGCGATCTACGAGCAGTACTTC.

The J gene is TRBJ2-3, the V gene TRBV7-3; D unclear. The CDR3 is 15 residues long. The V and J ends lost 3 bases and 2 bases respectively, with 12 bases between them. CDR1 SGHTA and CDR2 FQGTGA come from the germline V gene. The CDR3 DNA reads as TGTGCCAGCAGCTTCGCGCACGGAGTCACAGATACGCAGTATTTT. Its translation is CASSFAHGVTDTQYF. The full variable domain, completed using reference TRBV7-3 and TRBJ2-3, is GAGVSQTPSNKVTEKGKYVELRCDPISGHTALYWYRQSLGQGPEFLIYFQGTGAADDSGLPNDRFFAVRPEGSVSTLKIQRTERGDSAVYLCASSFAHGVTDTQYFGPGTRLTVL.

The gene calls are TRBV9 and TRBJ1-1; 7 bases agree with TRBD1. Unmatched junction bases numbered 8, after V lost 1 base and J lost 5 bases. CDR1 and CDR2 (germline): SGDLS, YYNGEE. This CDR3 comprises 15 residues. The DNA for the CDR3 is TGTGCCAGCAGCGTATTACAGGGGAGATGGACTGAAGCTTTCTTT. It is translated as CASSVLQGRWTEAFF.

CDR3 loop: CASSPSITSSYNEQFF. CDR3 DNA sequence: TGTGCCAGCTCACCATCGATAACAAGCTCCTACAATGAGCAGTTCTTC. V and J are TRBV18 and TRBJ2-1; unclear D gene. Germline V CDR1 and CDR2: KGHSH, LQKENI. The CDR3 consists of 16 residues. Trimming took 2 bases from V and 0 from J, leaving 11 bases between them.

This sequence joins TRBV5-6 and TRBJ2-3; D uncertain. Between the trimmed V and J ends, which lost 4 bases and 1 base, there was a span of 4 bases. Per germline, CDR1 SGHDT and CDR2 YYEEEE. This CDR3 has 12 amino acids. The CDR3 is CASSRGTDTQYF. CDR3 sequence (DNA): TGTGCCAGCAGCCGCGGCACAGATACGCAGTATTTT.

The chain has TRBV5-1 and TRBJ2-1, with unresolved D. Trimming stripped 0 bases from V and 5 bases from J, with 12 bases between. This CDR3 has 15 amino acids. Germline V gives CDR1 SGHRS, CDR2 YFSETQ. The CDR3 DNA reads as TGCGCCAGCAGCTTGGAAGCCCGAGCAAACAATGAGCAGTTCTTC. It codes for CASSLEARANNEQFF.

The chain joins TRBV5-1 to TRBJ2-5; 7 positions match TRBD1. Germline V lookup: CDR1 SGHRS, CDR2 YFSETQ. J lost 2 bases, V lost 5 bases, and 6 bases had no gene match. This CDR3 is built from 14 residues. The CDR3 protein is CASRRGTEQETQYF. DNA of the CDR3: TGCGCCAGCAGACGAGGGACAGAACAAGAGACCCAGTACTTC.

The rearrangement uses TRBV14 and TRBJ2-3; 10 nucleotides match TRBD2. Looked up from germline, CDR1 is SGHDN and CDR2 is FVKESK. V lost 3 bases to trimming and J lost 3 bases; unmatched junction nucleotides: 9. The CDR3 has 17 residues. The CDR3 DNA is TGTGCCAGCAGCCACGAATCTAGCGGGGGATTGACAGATACGCAGTATTTT. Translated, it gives CASSHESSGGLTDTQYF. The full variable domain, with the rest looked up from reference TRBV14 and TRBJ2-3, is EAGVTQFPSHSVIEKGQTVTLRCDPISGHDNLYWYRRVMGKEIKFLLHFVKESKQDESGMPNNRFLAERTGGTYSTLKVQPAELEDSGVYFCASSHESSGGLTDTQYFGPGTRLTVL.

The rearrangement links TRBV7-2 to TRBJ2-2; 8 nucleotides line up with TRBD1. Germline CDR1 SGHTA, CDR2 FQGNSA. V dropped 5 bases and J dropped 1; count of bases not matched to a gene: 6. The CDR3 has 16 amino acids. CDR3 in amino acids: CASSPQGAGNTGELFF. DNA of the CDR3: TGTGCCAGCAGCCCCCAGGGGGCGGGGAACACCGGGGAGCTGTTTTTT.

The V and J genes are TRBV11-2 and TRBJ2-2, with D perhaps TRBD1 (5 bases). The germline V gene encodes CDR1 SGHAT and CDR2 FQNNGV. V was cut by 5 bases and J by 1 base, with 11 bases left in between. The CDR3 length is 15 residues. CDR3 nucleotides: TGTGCCAGCAGCCCTGGGGCAGTGAACACCGGGGAGCTGTTTTTT. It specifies CASSPGAVNTGELFF. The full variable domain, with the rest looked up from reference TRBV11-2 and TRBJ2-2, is EAGVAQSPRYKIIEKRQSVAFWCNPISGHATLYWYQQILGQGPKLLIQFQNNGVVDDSQLPKDRFSAERLKGVDSTLKIQPAKLEDSAVYLCASSPGAVNTGELFFGEGSRLTVL.

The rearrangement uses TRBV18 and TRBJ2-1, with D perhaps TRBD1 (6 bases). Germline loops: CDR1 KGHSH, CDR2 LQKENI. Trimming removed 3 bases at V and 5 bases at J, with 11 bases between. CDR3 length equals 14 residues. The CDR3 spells CASSPRDNHNEQFF. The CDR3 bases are TGTGCCAGCTCACCCCGGGACAACCACAATGAGCAGTTCTTC.

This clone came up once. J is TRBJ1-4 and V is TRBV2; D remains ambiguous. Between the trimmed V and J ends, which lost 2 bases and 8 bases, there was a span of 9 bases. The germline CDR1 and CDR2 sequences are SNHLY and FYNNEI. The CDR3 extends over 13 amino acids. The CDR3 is CASSEYGEEKLFF. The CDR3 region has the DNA TGTGCCAGCAGTGAATACGGGGAAGAAAAACTGTTTTTT.

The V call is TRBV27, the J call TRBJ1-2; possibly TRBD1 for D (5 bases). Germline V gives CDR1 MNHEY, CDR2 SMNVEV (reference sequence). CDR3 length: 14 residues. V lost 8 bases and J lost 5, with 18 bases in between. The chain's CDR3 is CASCEADPGYGYTF. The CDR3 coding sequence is TGTGCCAGCTGCGAGGCCGATCCAGGGTATGGCTACACCTTC.

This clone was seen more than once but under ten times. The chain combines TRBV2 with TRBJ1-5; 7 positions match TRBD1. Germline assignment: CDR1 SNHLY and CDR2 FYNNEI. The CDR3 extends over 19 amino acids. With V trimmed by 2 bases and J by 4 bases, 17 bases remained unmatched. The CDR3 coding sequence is TGTGCCAGCAGTGAAAGAGGGGGCGTGAGGCAGTCTTGGAATCAGCCCCAGCATTTT. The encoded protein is CASSERGGVRQSWNQPQHF. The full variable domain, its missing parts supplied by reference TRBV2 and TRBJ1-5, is EPEVTQTPSHQVTQMGQEVILRCVPISNHLYFYWYRQILGQKVEFLVSFYNNEISEKSEIFDDQFSVERPDGSNFTLKIRSTKLEDSAMYFCASSERGGVRQSWNQPQHFGDGTRLSIL.

The CDR3 spells CASSTSTGTSGGFYEQYF. Here the CDR3 DNA reads TGTGCCAGCAGTACCTCGACCGGGACTAGCGGCGGGTTCTACGAGCAGTACTTC. The chain is built from TRBV27 and TRBJ2-7, with 11 bases identical to TRBD2. Germline V gene lookup returns CDR1 MNHEY and CDR2 SMNVEV (reference sequence). This CDR3 is 18 amino acids long. With V trimmed by 5 bases and J by 3 bases, 15 bases remained unmatched.

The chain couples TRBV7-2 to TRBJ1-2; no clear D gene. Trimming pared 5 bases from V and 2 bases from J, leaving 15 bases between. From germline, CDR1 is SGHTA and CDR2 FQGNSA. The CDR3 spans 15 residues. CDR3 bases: TGTGCCAGCAGCCCTCAAGCCGCCGGGAACTATGGCTACACCTTC. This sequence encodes CASSPQAAGNYGYTF.

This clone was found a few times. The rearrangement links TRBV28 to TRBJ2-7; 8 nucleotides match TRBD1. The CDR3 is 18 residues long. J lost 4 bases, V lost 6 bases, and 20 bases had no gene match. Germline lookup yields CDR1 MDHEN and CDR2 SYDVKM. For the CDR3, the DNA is TGTGCCAGCAGGCCTTTAGGAAGATGGGACAGGCCCTTGTACGAGCAGTACTTC. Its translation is CASRPLGRWDRPLYEQYF. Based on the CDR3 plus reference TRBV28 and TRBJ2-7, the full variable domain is DVKVTQSSRYLVKRTGEKVFLECVQDMDHENMFWYRQDPGLGLRLIYFSYDVKMKEKGDIPEGYSVSREKKERFSLILESASTNQTSMYLCASRPLGRWDRPLYEQYFGPGTRLTVT.

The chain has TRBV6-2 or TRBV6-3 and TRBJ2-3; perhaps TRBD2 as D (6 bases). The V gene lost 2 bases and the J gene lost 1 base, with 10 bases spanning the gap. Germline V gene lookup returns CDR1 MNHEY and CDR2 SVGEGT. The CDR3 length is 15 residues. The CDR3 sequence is CASSYGPGGTDTQYF. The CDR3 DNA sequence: TGTGCCAGCAGTTACGGACCGGGGGGCACAGATACGCAGTATTTT.